This T cell receptor beta chain was identified during a study of cytomegalovirus exposure and HLA in healthy donors. Study findings and constraints: Among TCR beta chains, those listed as cytomegalovirus-associated numbered 164. About 90% or about 30% of the time was how often most TCR beta V segments were productive, according to an earlier analysis.

About this clone: Its antigen is unidentified.

Researchers ran the PCR with 60 Vbeta and 13 Jbeta primers. The protocol was immunoSEQ multiplex PCR, while the TCRdb copy is restricted to in-frame clones and leaves out a portion. The sample lists roughly 100,000 clones, around 80% occurring once. Trimming took off 6 bases at V and 0 bases at J, with 3 bases between the two ends. Germline CDR1 MNHEY, CDR2 SMNVEV (reference sequence). CDR3 length equals 13 residues. J is TRBJ1-6 and V is TRBV27; no firm D call. The sequenced material came from PBMCs. This TCR derives from a man aged 25 to 40 in good health and CMV-seropositive. The CDR3: CASRSSYNSPLHF. In DNA, the CDR3 is TGTGCCAGCAGGAGCTCCTATAATTCACCCCTCCACTTT.